This T cell receptor (beta chain) was sequenced for a study of blood T cell repertoires in COVID-19. Across the study: Some COVID-19 samples were acute and others convalescent; all came from the United States, Italy and Spain. The analysed material was cDNA or gDNA that came from T cells, B-cell-depleted T cells, or PBMCs.

Original methodology: Amplifying reference gene primers gave estimates of nucleated cell counts. Repertoires were generated with immunoSEQ multiplex PCR, while TCRdb's copy carries only in-frame clones and drops some. The DNA was the basis for D and trimming; V, J and clone size are from that table. The profile shows approximately 39,000 clones, around 86% of them singletons. The CDR3 loop spans 14 amino acids. V was cut by 4 bases and J by 2 bases, with 11 bases left in between. Germline CDR1 is SEHNR and CDR2 is FQNEAQ (reference sequence). The sequencing input was peripheral blood. The receptor comes from a man aged 50-59 years with active or convalescent COVID-19. V gene TRBV7-9 combines with J gene TRBJ2-5, with D possibly being TRBD1 (6 bases). CDR3 sequence (DNA): TGTGCCAGCAGCTCGCCGGGACATCAAGAGACCCAGTACTTC. It translates to CASSSPGHQETQYF. Together with reference TRBV7-9 and TRBJ2-5, the CDR3 gives the full variable domain: DTGVSQNPRHKITKRGQNVTFRCDPISEHNRLYWYRQTLGQGPEFLTYFQNEAQLEKSRLLSDRFSAERPKGSFSTLEIQRTEQGDSAMYLCASSSPGHQETQYFGPGTRLLVL.